The sequence of this TCR beta chain was determined in a study of T cell responses to AZD1222 COVID-19 vaccine. Trimming left V 3 bases short and J 2 bases short, with 16 bases between. The CDR3 totals 16 residues. Germline V gives CDR1 LNHDA, CDR2 SQIVND (reference sequence). Libraries were prepared by immunoSEQ multiplex PCR; TCRdb keeps only in-frame clonotypes and omits some of them. The table has tens of thousands of clones, over 65% seen once. This sample comprised peripheral blood, obtained on day 0 of AZD1222 vaccination. The rearrangement links TRBV19 to TRBJ2-5; D remains unclear. This clonotype was obtained from an adult in good health. CDR3 sequence reads: CASSIQHQKKQETQYF. DNA of the CDR3: TGTGCCAGTAGTATCCAACACCAAAAAAAACAAGAGACCCAGTACTTC.